A single sample is the source of the 26 T cell receptor beta chains below, sequenced in a study of OX40 agonist ivuxolimab in advanced cancers. Sequencing was performed with immunoSEQ multiplex PCR; in TCRdb, only in-frame clones are kept and a portion is missing. The sample records over 50,000 clones, about 82% being singletons. Source: CD4+ or CD8+ T cells sorted from blood, taken in a trial of the OX40 agonist ivuxolimab. These receptors came from an adult with an advanced solid tumor such as melanoma, head and neck, liver or kidney cancer.

The rearrangement joins TRBV5-8 to TRBJ2-2, with D unclear. The V gene lost 1 base and the J gene lost 1 base, with 5 bases spanning the gap. Germline-derived CDR1 and CDR2 are SGHTS and YDEGEE. There are 14 residues in the CDR3. The CDR3 sequence is CASSLSGNTGELFF. Written as DNA, the CDR3 is TGTGCCAGCAGCTTGTCAGGGAACACCGGGGAGCTGTTTTTT.

This chain connects TRBV6-5 to TRBJ2-4; D gene uncertain. The CDR3 is 15 residues long. V lost 4 bases, J lost 0 bases, and 10 bases lay in between. The germline V gene encodes CDR1 MNHEY and CDR2 SVGAGI. The CDR3 reads CASSSSVLAKNIQYF. CDR3 bases: TGTGCCAGCAGTTCCAGTGTTCTAGCCAAAAACATTCAGTACTTC.

The genes are TRBV7-9 and TRBJ1-5, with 9 bases matching TRBD1. The CDR3 covers 13 residues. The J segment lost 7 bases and the V segment lost 5 bases, leaving 3 bases of the junction unmatched. The germline CDR1 and CDR2 sequences are SEHNR and FQNEAQ (reference sequence). CDR3 loop: CASSPGTGQPQHF. The CDR3 DNA follows: TGTGCCAGCAGCCCAGGGACAGGGCAGCCCCAGCATTTT. The full variable domain, with the rest looked up from reference TRBV7-9 and TRBJ1-5, is DTGVSQNPRHKITKRGQNVTFRCDPISEHNRLYWYRQTLGQGPEFLTYFQNEAQLEKSRLLSDRFSAERPKGSFSTLEIQRTEQGDSAMYLCASSPGTGQPQHFGDGTRLSIL.

The chain employs TRBV7-3 and TRBJ2-1; D gene ambiguous. The V gene lost 5 bases and the J gene lost 4 bases, with 15 bases spanning the gap. Germline loops: CDR1 SGHTA, CDR2 FQGTGA. This CDR3 contains 15 residues. The CDR3 sequence: CASSRTLTLYNEQFF. For the CDR3, the DNA is TGTGCCAGCAGCCGTACACTTACGCTTTACAATGAGCAGTTCTTC. The full variable domain, with the rest looked up from reference TRBV7-3 and TRBJ2-1, is GAGVSQTPSNKVTEKGKYVELRCDPISGHTALYWYRQSLGQGPEFLIYFQGTGAADDSGLPNDRFFAVRPEGSVSTLKIQRTERGDSAVYLCASSRTLTLYNEQFFGPGTRLTVL.

This clone was seen more than once but under ten times. The rearrangement uses TRBV5-6 and TRBJ2-3; the D is unclear. The CDR3 length is 13 residues. Germline CDR1 is SGHDT and CDR2 is YYEEEE. V gave up 0 bases and J gave up 6 bases, with 8 bases separating them. CDR3 sequence reads: CASSLAFTDTQYF. The CDR3 DNA is TGTGCCAGCAGCTTGGCTTTTACCGATACGCAGTATTTT. The full variable domain, its missing parts supplied by reference TRBV5-6 and TRBJ2-3, is DAGVTQSPTHLIKTRGQQVTLRCSPKSGHDTVSWYQQALGQGPQFIFQYYEEEERQRGNFPDRFSGHQFPNYSSELNVNALLLGDSALYLCASSLAFTDTQYFGPGTRLTVL.

The chain has TRBV7-3 and TRBJ2-6; TRBD1 aligns across 9 bases. This CDR3 contains 18 residues. Looked up from germline, CDR1 is SGHTA and CDR2 is FQGTGA. V shed 0 bases and J 0 bases; nucleotides not matched to a gene: 3. For the CDR3, the DNA is TGTGCCAGCAGCTTAACCGGGACAGGGCCCTCTGGGGCCAACGTCCTGACTTTC. This gives the protein CASSLTGTGPSGANVLTF.

This rearrangement joins TRBV2 to TRBJ1-1, with D perhaps TRBD1 (6 bases). Per germline, CDR1 SNHLY and CDR2 FYNNEI. V shed 6 bases and J shed 4 bases, with 12 bases lying between them. The CDR3 extends over 13 amino acids. CDR3: CASRETGLTEAFF. In DNA form, the CDR3 reads TGTGCCAGCAGAGAGACAGGCCTCACTGAAGCTTTCTTT. Full variable domain (remainder filled in from reference TRBV2 and TRBJ1-1): EPEVTQTPSHQVTQMGQEVILRCVPISNHLYFYWYRQILGQKVEFLVSFYNNEISEKSEIFDDQFSVERPDGSNFTLKIRSTKLEDSAMYFCASRETGLTEAFFGQGTRLTVV.

The sample holds a few counts of this clone. The chain recombines TRBV7-8 with TRBJ2-5; D not resolved. This CDR3 spans 14 amino acids. Germline V gives CDR1 SGHVS, CDR2 FQNEAQ. V was cut by 1 base and J by 2 bases, with 8 bases left in between. The CDR3 loop reads CASSLGSNQETQYF. The CDR3 nucleotides read TGTGCCAGCAGCTTAGGAAGCAATCAAGAGACCCAGTACTTC.

The chain carries TRBV2 and TRBJ1-1; 8 bases line up with TRBD1. Germline CDR1 SNHLY, CDR2 FYNNEI. V gave up 6 bases and J gave up 1 base; unmatched junction bases: 7. The CDR3 sequence is 15 residues long. The CDR3 region has the DNA TGTGCCAGCAGAAGGGACAGGAGGGAGAACACTGAAGCTTTCTTT. Translated: CASRRDRRENTEAFF.

The chain recombines TRBV13 with TRBJ2-3; no clear D gene. Trimming stripped 2 bases from V and 0 bases from J, with 3 bases between. The germline V gene has CDR1 PRHDT and CDR2 FYEKMQ (reference sequence). The CDR3 contains 13 residues. CDR3 coding DNA: TGTGCCAGCAGCTTACCCAGCACAGATACGCAGTATTTT. It translates to CASSLPSTDTQYF.

The chain carries TRBV6-5 and TRBJ1-5; 7 bases are a match to TRBD1. CDR1 and CDR2 from the germline V gene are MNHEY and SVGAGI. This CDR3 is built from 15 residues. Trimming cost V 6 bases and J 0 bases; bases outside gene matches: 5. CDR3 region: CASRSGQYSNQPQHF. The CDR3 region has the DNA TGTGCCAGCAGATCGGGACAGTATAGCAATCAGCCCCAGCATTTT.

The chain carries TRBV5-6 and TRBJ1-6; D remains unclear. Germline loops: CDR1 SGHDT, CDR2 YYEEEE. The CDR3 runs to 13 residues. With 2 bases removed from V and 8 bases from J, the gap between germline ends came to 8 bases. The CDR3 loop is CASSFQLDSPLHF. CDR3 bases: TGTGCCAGCAGCTTTCAATTGGATTCACCCCTCCACTTT.

The V gene is TRBV4-1, the J gene TRBJ2-1, with 11 bases matching TRBD2. The CDR3 sequence is 17 residues long. V lost 0 bases, J lost 4 bases, and 5 bases stayed unmatched. Germline lookup yields CDR1 MGHRA and CDR2 YSYEKL. As DNA, the CDR3 is TGCGCCAGCAGCCAAGATCCTGGGACTAGCGGTTACAATGAGCAGTTCTTC. This translates into CASSQDPGTSGYNEQFF.

The chain uses TRBV18 and TRBJ2-1; TRBD2 agrees at 8 bases. The CDR3 loop spans 14 amino acids. The V gene's germline CDR1 is KGHSH and CDR2 LQKENI. The J segment lost 7 bases and the V segment lost 2 bases, leaving 4 bases of the junction unmatched. CDR3 nucleotides: TGTGCCAGCTCACCAGTAGGCGGGGGGAATGAGCAGTTCTTC. Translation: CASSPVGGGNEQFF.

The chain employs TRBV7-2 and TRBJ1-1; 8 bases align to TRBD1. The CDR3 is 14 residues long. The germline CDR1 and CDR2 sequences are SGHTA and FQGNSA. The J segment lost 3 bases and the V segment lost 6 bases, leaving 6 bases of the junction unmatched. CDR3 DNA: TGTGCCAGCAGTTACGACAGGGGATACACTGAAGCTTTCTTT. Amino acids: CASSYDRGYTEAFF.

The chain carries TRBV29-1 and TRBJ2-4, with 9 bases aligning to TRBD1. The CDR3 runs 15 residues. Germline values: CDR1 SQVTM, CDR2 ANQGSEA. The V and J ends lost 4 bases and 0 bases, in that order; junction bases with no gene match: 4. The CDR3, as DNA: TGCAGCGTTGCCCTACAGGGGGCAGCCAAAAACATTCAGTACTTC. Translated, it gives CSVALQGAAKNIQYF.

In DNA form, the CDR3 reads TGTGCCAGCAGCAAGTCCTCTAACCCGAACACTGAAGCTTTCTTT. This encodes CASSKSSNPNTEAFF. The chain joins TRBV4-2 to TRBJ1-1, with D unclear. Germline CDR1 LGHNA, CDR2 YNFKEQ. V lost 5 bases, J lost 1 base, and 14 bases lay in between. CDR3 size: 15 residues.

This sequence joins TRBV5-1 and TRBJ1-4; tentative D call: TRBD1 (5 bases). Looked up from germline, CDR1 is SGHRS and CDR2 is YFSETQ. Between the trimmed V and J ends, which lost 0 bases and 7 bases, there was a span of 13 bases. CDR3 length: 15 amino acids. CDR3 in amino acids: CASSLGGILSEKLFF. CDR3 DNA: TGCGCCAGCAGCTTGGGGGGGATACTAAGTGAAAAACTGTTTTTT.

This clone was observed a handful of times. CDR3 region: CASSLVVFRTGIHEQYF. The CDR3 coding sequence is TGTGCCAGCAGCTTAGTAGTCTTCAGGACAGGGATCCACGAGCAGTACTTC. The V call is TRBV7-8, the J call TRBJ2-7, with 8 bases aligning to TRBD1. With V trimmed by 1 base and J by 5 bases, 13 bases remained unmatched. CDR3 size: 17 residues. Germline V gene data show CDR1 as SGHVS and CDR2 as FQNEAQ.

The rearrangement joins TRBV6-5 to TRBJ2-7; D is perhaps TRBD1 (5 bases). The germline gives CDR1 MNHEY, CDR2 SVGAGI. V was pared by 7 bases and J by 6 bases, with 19 bases between. The CDR3 has 14 residues. Here the CDR3 reads CASNVGARSGEQYF. CDR3 sequence (DNA): TGTGCCAGCAATGTTGGGGCCAGGTCCGGCGAGCAGTACTTC.

The chain has TRBV28 and TRBJ2-7; 9 bases match TRBD1. The V and J ends lost 6 bases and 4 bases, in that order; junction bases with no gene match: 10. In germline, CDR1 is MDHEN, CDR2 SYDVKM. There are 15 residues in the CDR3. The CDR3 coding sequence is TGTGCCAGCAGCCTACTCCGGGACAGGGCGTACGAGCAGTACTTC. It is translated as CASSLLRDRAYEQYF.

This chain links TRBV30 with TRBJ2-1; TRBD2 matches 12 bases. The CDR3 is 14 amino acids. V shed 0 bases, J shed 14 bases, and the junction held 8 bases outside the gene matches. CDR1 GTSNPN and CDR2 SVGIG come from the germline V gene (reference sequence). The CDR3 here is CAWSVSLAGGPKFF. The CDR3 nucleotides are TGTGCCTGGAGTGTTTCCCTAGCGGGGGGGCCGAAGTTCTTC.

The V gene is TRBV7-2, the J gene TRBJ1-5; D is ambiguous. CDR1 is SGHTA and CDR2 is FQGNSA in the germline V gene. V was cut by 5 bases and J by 11 bases, with 13 bases left in between. The CDR3 runs to 12 residues. Here the CDR3 DNA reads TGTGCCAGCAGCCAGACCACCAAAACCCAGCATTTT. This codes for CASSQTTKTQHF.

As for this clone: Other DNA sequences of this sample code for an identical CDR3. V and J are TRBV30 and TRBJ2-7, with 7 bases that match TRBD2. The CDR3 is 12 amino acids. After removal of 5 bases from V and 7 bases from J, the junction contained 8 bases not matched to a gene. CDR1 GTSNPN and CDR2 SVGIG come from the germline V gene (reference sequence). This CDR3 is CAWGPGGGEQYF. CDR3 sequence (DNA): TGTGCCTGGGGTCCTGGGGGGGGTGAGCAGTACTTC.

V usage is TRBV15 and J usage is TRBJ1-1; the D is unclear. CDR1 is LNHNV, CDR2 YYDKDF, per germline (reference sequence). The V gene lost 4 bases and the J gene lost 2 bases, with 11 bases spanning the gap. CDR3 size: 14 residues. In DNA form, the CDR3 reads TGTGCCACCAGCATCCCACGGATTAACACTGAAGCTTTCTTT. Translated, it gives CATSIPRINTEAFF.

V usage is TRBV7-3 and J usage is TRBJ1-6; D call uncertain. Trimming removed 2 bases from V and 10 bases from J, with 12 bases in between. Germline loops: CDR1 SGHTA, CDR2 FQGTGA. CDR3 size: 14 residues. The CDR3 nucleotides read TGTGCCAGCAGCTTATACCCCAGTGGATCACCCCTCCACTTT. It translates to CASSLYPSGSPLHF.